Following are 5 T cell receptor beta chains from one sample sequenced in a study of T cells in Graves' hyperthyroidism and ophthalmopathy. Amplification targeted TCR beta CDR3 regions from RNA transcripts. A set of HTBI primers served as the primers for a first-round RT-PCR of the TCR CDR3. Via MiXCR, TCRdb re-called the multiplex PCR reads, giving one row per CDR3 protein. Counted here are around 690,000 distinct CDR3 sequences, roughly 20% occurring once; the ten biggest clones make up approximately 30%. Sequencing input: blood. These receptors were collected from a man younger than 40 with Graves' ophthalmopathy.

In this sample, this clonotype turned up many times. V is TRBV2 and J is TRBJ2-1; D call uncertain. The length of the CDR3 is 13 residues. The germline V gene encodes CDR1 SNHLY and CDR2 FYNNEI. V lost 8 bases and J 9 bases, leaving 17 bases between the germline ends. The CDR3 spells CASRSVMAAEQFF. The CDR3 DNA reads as TGTGCCAGCCGCTCTGTCATGGCCGCTGAGCAGTTCTTC.

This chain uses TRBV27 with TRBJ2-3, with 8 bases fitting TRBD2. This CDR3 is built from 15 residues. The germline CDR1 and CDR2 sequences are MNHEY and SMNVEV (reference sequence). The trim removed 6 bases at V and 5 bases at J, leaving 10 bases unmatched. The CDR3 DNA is TGTGCCAGCAGGAAAAGCGGGAGTAGACAAGATACGCAGTATTTT. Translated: CASRKSGSRQDTQYF.

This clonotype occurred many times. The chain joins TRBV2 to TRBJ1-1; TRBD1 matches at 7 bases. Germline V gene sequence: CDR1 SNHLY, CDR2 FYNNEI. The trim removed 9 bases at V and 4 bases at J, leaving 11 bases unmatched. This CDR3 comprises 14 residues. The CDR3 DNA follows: TGTGCCAGTGAGAGAACAGGGGTAATCACTGAAGCTTTCTTT. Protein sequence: CASERTGVITEAFF.

CDR3 sequence reads: CASSYTRTGQETQYF. The CDR3 nucleotides read TGTGCCAGCAGTTACACGCGGACAGGGCAAGAGACCCAGTACTTC. The chain uses TRBV11-2 and TRBJ2-5, with 8 bases matching TRBD1. Per the germline V gene, CDR1 is SGHAT and CDR2 is FQNNGV. CDR3 size: 15 residues. V lost 6 bases to trimming and J lost 2 bases; unmatched junction nucleotides: 8.

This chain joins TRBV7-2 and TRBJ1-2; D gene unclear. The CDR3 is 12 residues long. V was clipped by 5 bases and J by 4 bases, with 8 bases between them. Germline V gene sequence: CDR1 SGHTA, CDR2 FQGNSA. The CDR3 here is CASSVNTYGYTF. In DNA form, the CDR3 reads TGTGCCAGCAGCGTGAACACCTATGGCTACACCTTC.